The clone carrying this TCR beta chain was seen ten or more times. Germline V gene sequence: CDR1 DFQATT, CDR2 SNEGSKA (reference sequence). This CDR3 contains 14 residues. The trim removed 5 bases at V and 5 bases at J, leaving 11 bases unmatched. The data were obtained in a study of T-cell reconstitution after alpha-beta-depleted transplantation in children. The TCRbeta library incorporated unique molecular identifiers. MiXCR, run by TCRdb on the PCR reads, gives a single entry per CDR3 protein. The data hold about 640,000 distinct CDR3 sequences, with roughly 17% observed a single time. The chain links TRBV20-1 to TRBJ2-7; TRBD1 agrees at 8 bases. The sequence derives from a human donor who donated a stem cell graft to a child with acute myeloid leukemia. The starting material was PBMCs from the stem cell graft donor, obtained from the stem cell graft. CDR3 loop: CSAQSRGRKNEQYF. CDR3 sequence (DNA): TGCAGTGCTCAAAGCAGGGGGCGGAAAAACGAGCAGTACTTC.